This TCR beta chain was documented in a study of shared clonotypes between healthy human individuals. On the study more broadly: Two female and a few male donors aged 18 to 49 were enrolled. Study-level results: Richness estimates generally favored naive over memory subsets. Deeper or shallower sequencing was expected to change how clonotypes are shared among donors.

About this clone: Its specificity is not known.

Some clones are missing from TCRdb's copy, which holds only in-frame ones; the method was immunoSEQ multiplex PCR. This sample has about 2.3 million clones; approximately 95% occur once, and the top ten carry about 0.41%. After removal of 5 bases from V and 6 bases from J, the junction contained 5 bases not matched to a gene. Germline V gene lookup returns CDR1 SNHLY and CDR2 FYNNEI. This CDR3 is 14 amino acids long. J is TRBJ1-5 and V is TRBV2; TRBD1 agrees at 9 bases. The sample comprised naive CD4+ T cells from PBMCs. Subset of the sample: CD45RA+ positively selected. The origin of this receptor is a man aged 18 to 29 in good health. Some clones in this sample may be carry-over from other donors' samples. The CDR3: CASSQTGGTQPQHF. As DNA, the CDR3 is TGTGCCAGCAGTCAGACAGGGGGTACTCAGCCCCAGCATTTT.